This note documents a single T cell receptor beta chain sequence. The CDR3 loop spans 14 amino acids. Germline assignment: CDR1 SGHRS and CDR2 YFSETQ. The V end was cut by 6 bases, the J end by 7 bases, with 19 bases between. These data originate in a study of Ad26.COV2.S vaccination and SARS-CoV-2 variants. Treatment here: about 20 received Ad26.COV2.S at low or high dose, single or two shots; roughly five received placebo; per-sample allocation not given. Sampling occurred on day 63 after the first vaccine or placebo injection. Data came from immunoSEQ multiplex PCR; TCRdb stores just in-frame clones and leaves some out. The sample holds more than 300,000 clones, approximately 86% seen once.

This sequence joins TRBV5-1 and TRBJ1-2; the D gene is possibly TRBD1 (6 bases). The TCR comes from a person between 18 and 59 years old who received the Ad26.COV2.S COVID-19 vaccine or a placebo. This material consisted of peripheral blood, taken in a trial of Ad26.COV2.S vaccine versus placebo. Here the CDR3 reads CASTGQPDLGGYTF. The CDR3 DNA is TGCGCCAGCACTGGACAGCCGGACCTTGGTGGCTACACCTTC.